This T cell receptor beta chain was recovered during a study of shared clonotypes between healthy human individuals. Overall study: The study used three CD4 naive, three CD4 memory, two CD8 naive and one CD8 memory plate per donor. Study-wide results and caveats: Larger estimated richness was generally seen in naive subsets than in memory subsets. Rarefaction revealed incomplete sorted-subset sequencing despite large depth.

This clone was recorded at least ten times. Its specificity is not known. All donors were Caucasian adults living in Nashville, Tennessee. With 1 base removed from V and 6 bases from J, the gap between germline ends came to 16 bases. Germline CDR1 SGHRS, CDR2 YFSETQ. CDR3 length: 15 amino acids. Profiled with immunoSEQ multiplex PCR; TCRdb holds only in-frame clones, not every one. The sample holds hundreds of thousands of clones, approximately 74% seen once. The origin of this receptor is a woman in her 30s in good health. This chain uses TRBV5-1 with TRBJ1-2; TRBD1 is a possible D gene (5 bases). The sequencing sample was made of memory CD4+ T cells sorted from blood. Subset described: CD45RA-negative fraction. The CDR3 bases are TGCGCCAGCAGCTTGCGGGACTCCCCTTTCGATGGCTACACCTTC. This encodes CASSLRDSPFDGYTF. The full variable domain, in which reference TRBV5-1 and TRBJ1-2 provide the parts outside the CDR3, is KAGVTQTPRYLIKTRGQQVTLSCSPISGHRSVSWYQQTPGQGLQFLFEYFSETQRNKGNFPGRFSGRQFSNSRSEMNVSTLELGDSALYLCASSLRDSPFDGYTFGSGTRLTVV.